This record covers a single T cell receptor (beta chain). Its antigen is undetermined. PCR primers comprised 60 Vbeta and 13 Jbeta primers. Assay used: immunoSEQ multiplex PCR; TCRdb lists only in-frame clones, some missing. The data hold some 140,000 clones, with roughly 80% observed a single time. This specimen belongs to a study of cytomegalovirus exposure and HLA in healthy donors. Study summary: Early release data held around 82 million unique TCRs from HLA-typed donors. Regarding the study as a whole: Some TCR beta chains (more than 150 of them) were listed as cytomegalovirus-associated. Per a prior analysis, the majority of TCR beta V segments were productive roughly 87% or roughly 30% of the time. An apparent linkage of common viral pathogens to several of the most significant clusters emerged in a later analysis.

The CDR3 runs 15 residues. The J segment lost 0 bases and the V segment lost 5 bases, leaving 6 bases of the junction unmatched. Germline loops: CDR1 SEHNR, CDR2 FQNEAQ (reference sequence). The sequenced material came from PBMCs. The chain joins TRBV7-9 to TRBJ1-2; 7 nucleotides agree with TRBD1. This receptor was taken from a woman aged 45-65 years in good health and CMV-seropositive. The CDR3 region is CASSAGQSANYGYTF. CDR3 DNA sequence: TGTGCCAGCAGCGCGGGACAGTCAGCTAACTATGGCTACACCTTC. The full variable domain, completed using reference TRBV7-9 and TRBJ1-2, is DTGVSQNPRHKITKRGQNVTFRCDPISEHNRLYWYRQTLGQGPEFLTYFQNEAQLEKSRLLSDRFSAERPKGSFSTLEIQRTEQGDSAMYLCASSAGQSANYGYTFGSGTRLTVV.